This record looks at one TCR beta chain sequence and its context. These data come from a study of blood T cell repertoires in COVID-19. Across the whole study: Whether acute or convalescent, the COVID-19 samples came from the United States, Italy and Spain.

Methods used by the authors: Researchers report that nucleated cell counts were estimated from reference gene primer amplification. Sequencing used immunoSEQ multiplex PCR; TCRdb keeps in-frame clones, though not all of them. V and J calls and clone size are those listed in that table; D and trimming were worked out from the DNA. In the table there are approximately 260,000 clones, around 83% of which are singletons. Looked up from germline, CDR1 is MDHEN and CDR2 is SYDVKM. The CDR3 runs to 14 residues. Trimming shortened V by 3 bases and J by 6 bases, and 12 bases separated the two germline ends. The V and J genes are TRBV28 and TRBJ1-5; a possible D gene is TRBD1 (5 bases). The TCR was taken from a woman aged 55-70 years with active or convalescent COVID-19. The specimen sequenced was peripheral blood. Here the CDR3 reads CASSLSGTSQPQHF. In nucleotides, the CDR3 is TGTGCCAGCAGTTTGTCTGGGACTAGTCAGCCCCAGCATTTT.